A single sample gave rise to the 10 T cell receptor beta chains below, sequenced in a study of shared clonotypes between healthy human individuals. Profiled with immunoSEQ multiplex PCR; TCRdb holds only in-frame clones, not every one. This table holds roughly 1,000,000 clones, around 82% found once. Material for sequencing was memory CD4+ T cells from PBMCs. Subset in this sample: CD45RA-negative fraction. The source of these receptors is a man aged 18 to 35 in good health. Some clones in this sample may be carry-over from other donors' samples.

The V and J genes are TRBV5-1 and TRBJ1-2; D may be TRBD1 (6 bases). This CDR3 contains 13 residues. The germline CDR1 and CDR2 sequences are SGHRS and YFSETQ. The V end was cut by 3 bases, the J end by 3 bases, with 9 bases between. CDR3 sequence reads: CASSSRTDYGYTF. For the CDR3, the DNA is TGCGCCAGCAGCTCAAGGACAGACTATGGCTACACCTTC.

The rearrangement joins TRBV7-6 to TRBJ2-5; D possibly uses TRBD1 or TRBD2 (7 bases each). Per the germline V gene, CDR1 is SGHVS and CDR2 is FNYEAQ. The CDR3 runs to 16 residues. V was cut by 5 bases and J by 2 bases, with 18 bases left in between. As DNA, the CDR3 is TGTGCCAGCAGCCCAGGGGGGGGCACCCTACAAGAGACCCAGTACTTC. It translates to CASSPGGGTLQETQYF.

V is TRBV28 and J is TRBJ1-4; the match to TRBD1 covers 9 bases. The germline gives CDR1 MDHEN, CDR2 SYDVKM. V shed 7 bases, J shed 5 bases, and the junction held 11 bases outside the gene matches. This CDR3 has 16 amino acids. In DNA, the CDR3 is TGTGCCAGCACCTCCTTCCGGGGACAGGGAAATGAAAAACTGTTTTTT. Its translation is CASTSFRGQGNEKLFF.

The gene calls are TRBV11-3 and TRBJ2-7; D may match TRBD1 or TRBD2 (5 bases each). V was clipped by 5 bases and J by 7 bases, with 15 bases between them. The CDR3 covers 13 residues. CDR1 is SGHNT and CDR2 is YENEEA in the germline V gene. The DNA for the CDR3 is TGTGCCAGCAGCCTCGGACGGGACCCAGAGCAGTACTTC. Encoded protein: CASSLGRDPEQYF.

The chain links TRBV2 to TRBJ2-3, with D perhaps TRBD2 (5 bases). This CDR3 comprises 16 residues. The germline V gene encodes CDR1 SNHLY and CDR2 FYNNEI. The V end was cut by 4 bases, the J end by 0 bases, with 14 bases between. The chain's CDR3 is CASSGFRTPSTDTQYF. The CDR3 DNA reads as TGTGCCAGCAGTGGTTTCAGGACTCCTAGCACAGATACGCAGTATTTT.

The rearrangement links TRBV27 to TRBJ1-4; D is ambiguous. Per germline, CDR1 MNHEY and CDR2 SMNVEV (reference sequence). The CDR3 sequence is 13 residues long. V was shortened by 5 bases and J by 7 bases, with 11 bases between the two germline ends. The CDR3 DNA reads TGTGCCAGCAGTATCCGCCGGGGTGAAAAACTGTTTTTT. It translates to CASSIRRGEKLFF.

The CDR3 DNA reads TGTGCCAGCAGCTACAGGGGAAGCCCCGGGGAGCTGTTTTTT. Encoded protein: CASSYRGSPGELFF. The chain recombines TRBV5-5 with TRBJ2-2; 7 bases line up with TRBD1. This CDR3 is 14 amino acids long. With V trimmed by 3 bases and J by 6 bases, 5 bases remained unmatched. Germline V gene sequence: CDR1 SGHKS, CDR2 YYEKEE (reference sequence).

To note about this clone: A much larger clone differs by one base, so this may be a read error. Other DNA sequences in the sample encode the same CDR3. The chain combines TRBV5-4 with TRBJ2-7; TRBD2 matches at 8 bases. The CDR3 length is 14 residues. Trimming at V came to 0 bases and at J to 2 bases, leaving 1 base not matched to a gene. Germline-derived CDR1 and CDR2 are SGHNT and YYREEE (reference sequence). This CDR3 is CASSLGGRTYEQYF. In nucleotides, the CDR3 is TGTGCCAGCAGCTTGGGCGGGAGGACCTACGAGCAGTACTTC.

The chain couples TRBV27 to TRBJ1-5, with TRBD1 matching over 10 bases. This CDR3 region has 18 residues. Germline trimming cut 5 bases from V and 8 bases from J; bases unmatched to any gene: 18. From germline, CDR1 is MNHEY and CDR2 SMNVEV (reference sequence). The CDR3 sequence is CASSLRRGQGGLFEPQHF. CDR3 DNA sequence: TGTGCCAGCAGTCTCCGACGCGGACAGGGGGGACTATTTGAGCCCCAGCATTTT.

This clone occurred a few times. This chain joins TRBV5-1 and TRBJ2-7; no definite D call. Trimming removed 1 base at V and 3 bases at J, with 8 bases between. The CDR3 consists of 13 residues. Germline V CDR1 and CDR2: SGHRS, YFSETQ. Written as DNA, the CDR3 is TGCGCCAGCAGCTTGTCTAAGGGCTACGAGCAGTACTTC. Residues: CASSLSKGYEQYF.